The 15 T cell receptor beta chains below all came from one sample that was sequenced in a study of T cells in Graves' hyperthyroidism and ophthalmopathy. What was amplified from RNA transcripts were TCR beta CDR3 regions. In the first-round RT-PCR of the TCR CDR3, the HTBI primer set was used. TCRdb re-derived calls from the multiplex PCR reads in MiXCR, one entry per CDR3 protein. The sample yields approximately 600,000 distinct CDR3 sequences, 11% to 15% seen once. Source material: blood. All receptors derive from a woman under 30 with Graves' ophthalmopathy.

This clonotype has at least ten counts. The J gene is TRBJ2-7, the V gene TRBV20-1; D may be TRBD1 (6 bases). Trimming pared 0 bases from V and 3 bases from J, leaving 15 bases between. Germline lookup yields CDR1 DFQATT and CDR2 SNEGSKA (reference sequence). CDR3 size: 15 residues. This CDR3 is CSARDRLTGSYEQYF. CDR3 nucleotides: TGCAGTGCTAGAGATCGACTTACAGGGAGCTACGAGCAGTACTTC.

The chain has TRBV19 and TRBJ1-4, with 8 bases lining up with TRBD1. This CDR3 region has 15 residues. The V segment lost 6 bases and the J segment 7 bases; nucleotides outside the gene matches: 10. Germline CDR1 is LNHDA and CDR2 is SQIVND (reference sequence). CDR3 amino acids: CASRIQGARGEKLFF. DNA for the CDR3: TGTGCCAGTAGGATCCAGGGGGCGCGGGGTGAAAAACTGTTTTTT. The variable domain in full, completed from reference TRBV19 and TRBJ1-4, reads DGGITQSPKYLFRKEGQNVTLSCEQNLNHDAMYWYRQDPGQGLRLIYYSQIVNDFQKGDIAEGYSVSREKKESFPLTVTSAQKNPTAFYLCASRIQGARGEKLFFGSGTQLSVL.

On this clonotype: The conserved phenylalanine or tryptophan normally closing the CDR3 is absent here, so this likely arose from a read error. This rearrangement joins TRBV7-2 to TRBJ2-2, with 7 bases matching TRBD1. Germline assignment: CDR1 SGHTA and CDR2 FQGNSA. Trimming cost V 5 bases and J 6 bases; bases outside gene matches: 24. The CDR3 loop spans 20 amino acids. This chain's CDR3 is CASSPDLSYTGAASPGELFS. CDR3 coding DNA: TGTGCCAGCAGCCCTGATTTATCCTATACAGGGGCTGCTTCACCCGGGGAGCTGTTTTCT.

There are many counts of this clonotype. The rearrangement joins TRBV7-2 to TRBJ1-5; D is perhaps TRBD1 (5 bases). The CDR3 extends over 15 amino acids. Germline CDR1 SGHTA, CDR2 FQGNSA. V gave up 0 bases and J gave up 2 bases, with 8 bases separating them. The chain's CDR3 is CASSLAGGGNQPQHF. CDR3 DNA: TGTGCCAGCAGCTTAGCCGGGGGTGGCAATCAGCCCCAGCATTTT.

This clonotype has a count of ten or more. The V call is TRBV2, the J call TRBJ2-7; D is possibly TRBD1 (5 bases). Per the germline V gene, CDR1 is SNHLY and CDR2 is FYNNEI. V was shortened by 2 bases and J by 2 bases, with 7 bases between the two germline ends. The CDR3 extends over 13 amino acids. The CDR3 coding sequence is TGTGCCAGCAGTGAACGACAGACCTACGAGCAGTACTTC. It specifies CASSERQTYEQYF.

This rearrangement joins TRBV20-1 to TRBJ2-5; no firm D call. Trimming pared 0 bases from V and 1 base from J, leaving 6 bases between. Germline CDR1 reads DFQATT; CDR2 reads SNEGSKA (reference sequence). This CDR3 has 13 residues. In DNA, the CDR3 is TGCAGTGCTAGAGACCCAGCCCAAGAGACCCAGTACTTC. Amino acids: CSARDPAQETQYF.

This clonotype was counted many times. CDR3 loop: CASSFAGGGETQYF. DNA for the CDR3: TGTGCCAGCAGCTTTGCGGGAGGTGGCGAGACCCAGTACTTC. The rearrangement joins TRBV7-2 to TRBJ2-5; 8 bases are shared with TRBD2. Trimming at V came to 3 bases and at J to 5 bases, leaving 5 bases not matched to a gene. This CDR3 has 14 residues. The germline V gene encodes CDR1 SGHTA and CDR2 FQGNSA.

This clonotype was recorded many times. The chain joins TRBV12-3 or TRBV12-4 to TRBJ2-1; 8 nucleotides align to TRBD1. The V and J ends lost 6 bases and 2 bases, in that order; junction bases with no gene match: 0. The CDR3 contains 13 residues. The CDR3 DNA reads as TGTGCCAGCAGACAGGGGGCCTACAATGAGCAGTTCTTC. Protein: CASRQGAYNEQFF.

There are many counts of this clonotype. This chain connects TRBV30 to TRBJ1-1; D is unresolved. V lost 0 bases and J lost 7, with 9 bases in between. Germline V gene sequence: CDR1 GTSNPN, CDR2 SVGIG (reference sequence). The CDR3 length is 12 residues. The CDR3 DNA reads TGTGCCTGGAGTGTACCGCACGTTGAAGCTTTCTTT. It codes for CAWSVPHVEAFF.

This clonotype was seen ten or more times. One end of the junction is discordant with germline, which a read error may explain. This rearrangement joins TRBV10-3 to TRBJ1-5, with D perhaps matching TRBD1 (5 bases). The germline V gene has CDR1 ENHRY and CDR2 SYGVKD. The CDR3 is 16 amino acids. The CDR3: CAISESAGKGKQPQHF. The CDR3 DNA sequence: TGTGCCATCAGTGAGTCTGCAGGGAAGGGCAAGCAGCCCCAGCATTTT.

This chain uses TRBV12-3 or TRBV12-4 with TRBJ2-5; 16 nucleotides agree with TRBD2. The V segment lost 1 base and the J segment 4 bases; nucleotides outside the gene matches: 15. This CDR3 has 21 amino acids. The CDR3 nucleotides read TGTGCCAGCAGTTTAGTGTTTACTCCGGGACTAGCGGGAGGGCCATCAGAGACCCAGTACTTC. Translated, it gives CASSLVFTPGLAGGPSETQYF.

This clonotype was picked up a small number of times. V is TRBV4-1 and J is TRBJ2-3; no firm D call. Germline loops: CDR1 MGHRA, CDR2 YSYEKL. This CDR3 spans 14 amino acids. The germline V and J ends were trimmed by 6 bases and 0 bases, with 10 bases remaining between them. CDR3 in DNA: TGCGCCAGCAGTCACCTACAGAGCACAGATACGCAGTATTTT. It encodes CASSHLQSTDTQYF.

The chain couples TRBV7-8 to TRBJ1-3; 8 bases line up with TRBD1. V lost 6 bases to trimming and J lost 4 bases; unmatched junction nucleotides: 5. This CDR3 contains 14 residues. Germline CDR1 and CDR2: SGHVS and FQNEAQ. The CDR3 loop is CASRSGGLGNTIYF. The CDR3 DNA follows: TGTGCCAGCAGATCAGGGGGCTTGGGAAACACCATATATTTT.

This clonotype appeared many times. J is TRBJ2-1 and V is TRBV14; 7 positions match TRBD2. Per germline, CDR1 SGHDN and CDR2 FVKESK. The CDR3 covers 19 residues. V shed 1 base, J shed 6 bases, and the junction held 18 bases outside the gene matches. The CDR3 DNA sequence: TGTGCCAGCAGCCAAGTACCCCTGTTAGGTGGGAGGGCCGGCAATGAGCAGTTCTTC. The encoded protein is CASSQVPLLGGRAGNEQFF.

Concerning this clonotype: Mismatch with germline at one junction end may stem from a read error. This rearrangement joins TRBV5-1 to TRBJ1-4; D gene ambiguous. In germline, CDR1 is SGHRS, CDR2 YFSETQ. This CDR3 has 13 residues. CDR3 residues: CASSSGVNEKLFF. The CDR3 bases are TGTGCCAGCAGCTCGGGTGTAAATGAAAAACTGTTTTTT.